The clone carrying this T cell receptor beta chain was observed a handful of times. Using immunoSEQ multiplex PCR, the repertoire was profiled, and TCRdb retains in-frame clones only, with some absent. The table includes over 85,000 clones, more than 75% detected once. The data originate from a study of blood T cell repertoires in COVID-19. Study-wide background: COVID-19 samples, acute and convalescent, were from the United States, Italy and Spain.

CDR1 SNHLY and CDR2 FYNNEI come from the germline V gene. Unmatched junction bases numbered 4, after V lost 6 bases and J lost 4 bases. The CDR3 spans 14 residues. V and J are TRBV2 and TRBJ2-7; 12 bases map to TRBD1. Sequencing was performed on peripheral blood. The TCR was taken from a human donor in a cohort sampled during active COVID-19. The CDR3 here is CASRAGQGAYEQYF. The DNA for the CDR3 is TGTGCCAGCAGGGCGGGACAGGGGGCTTACGAGCAGTACTTC.